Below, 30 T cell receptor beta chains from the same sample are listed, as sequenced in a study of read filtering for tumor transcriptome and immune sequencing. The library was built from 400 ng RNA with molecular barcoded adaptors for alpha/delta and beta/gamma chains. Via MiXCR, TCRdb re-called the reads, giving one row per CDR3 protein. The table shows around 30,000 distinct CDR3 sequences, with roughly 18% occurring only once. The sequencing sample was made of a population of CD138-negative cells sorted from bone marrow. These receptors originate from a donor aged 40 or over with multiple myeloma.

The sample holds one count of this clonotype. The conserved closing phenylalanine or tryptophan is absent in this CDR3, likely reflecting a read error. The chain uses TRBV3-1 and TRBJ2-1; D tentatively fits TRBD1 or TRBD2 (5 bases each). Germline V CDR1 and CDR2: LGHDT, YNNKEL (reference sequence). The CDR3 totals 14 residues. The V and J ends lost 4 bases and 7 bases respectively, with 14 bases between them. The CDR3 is CASSPRASRNEQFL. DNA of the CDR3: TGTGCCAGCAGCCCCAGGGCTAGCAGGAATGAGCAGTTCCTC.

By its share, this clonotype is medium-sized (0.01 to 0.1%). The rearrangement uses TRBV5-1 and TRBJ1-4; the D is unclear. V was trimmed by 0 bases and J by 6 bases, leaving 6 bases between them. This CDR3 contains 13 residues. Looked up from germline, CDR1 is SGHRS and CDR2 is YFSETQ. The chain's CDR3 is CASSLGTYEKLFF. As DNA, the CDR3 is TGCGCCAGCAGCTTGGGGACGTATGAAAAACTGTTTTTT.

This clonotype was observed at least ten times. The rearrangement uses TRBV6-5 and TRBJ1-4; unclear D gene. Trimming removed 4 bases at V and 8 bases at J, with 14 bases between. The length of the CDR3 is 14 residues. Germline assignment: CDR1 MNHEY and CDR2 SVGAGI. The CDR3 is CASSLDYLKEKLFF. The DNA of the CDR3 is TGTGCCAGCAGTTTAGACTATCTAAAAGAAAAACTGTTTTTT.

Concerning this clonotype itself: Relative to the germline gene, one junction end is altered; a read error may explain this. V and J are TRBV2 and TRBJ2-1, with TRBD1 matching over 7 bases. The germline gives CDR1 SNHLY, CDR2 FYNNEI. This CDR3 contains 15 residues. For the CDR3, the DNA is TGTGCCGGCAGTGGAGACAGGGTCCTGGGGAATGAGCAGTTCTTC. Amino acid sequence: CAGSGDRVLGNEQFF.

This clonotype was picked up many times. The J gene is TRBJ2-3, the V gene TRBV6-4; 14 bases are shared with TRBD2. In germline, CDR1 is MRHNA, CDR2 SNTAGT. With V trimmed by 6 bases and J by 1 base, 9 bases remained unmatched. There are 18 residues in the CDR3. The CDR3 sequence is CASSAGTSGSEGTDTQYF. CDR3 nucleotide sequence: TGTGCCAGCAGCGCCGGGACTAGCGGGAGTGAGGGCACAGATACGCAGTATTTT.

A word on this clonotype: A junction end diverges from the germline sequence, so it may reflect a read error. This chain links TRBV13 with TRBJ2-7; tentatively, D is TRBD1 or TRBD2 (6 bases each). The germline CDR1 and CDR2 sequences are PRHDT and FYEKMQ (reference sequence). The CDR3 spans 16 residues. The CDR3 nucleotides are TGTGCCAGCAGCCTAGGGGGGCGGACCATCGGCTGCTGGCAGTACTTC. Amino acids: CASSLGGRTIGCWQYF.

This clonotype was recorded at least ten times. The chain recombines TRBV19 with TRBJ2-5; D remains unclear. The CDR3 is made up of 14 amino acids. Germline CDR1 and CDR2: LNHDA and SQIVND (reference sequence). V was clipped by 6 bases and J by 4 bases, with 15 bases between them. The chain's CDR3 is CASSITGSPETQYF. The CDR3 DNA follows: TGTGCCAGTAGCATTACCGGCAGCCCAGAGACCCAGTACTTC.

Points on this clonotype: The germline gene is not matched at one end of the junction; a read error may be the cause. The CDR3 is CASSYSGDPYRGEQSF. The CDR3 coding sequence is TGTGCCAGCAGTTACTCAGGGGACCCCTACCGCGGAGAGCAATCCTTC. The V gene is TRBV6-2 or TRBV6-3, the J gene TRBJ2-1, with D possibly called TRBD1 or TRBD2 (5 bases each). This CDR3 contains 16 residues. Germline V gene lookup returns CDR1 MNHEY and CDR2 SVGEGT.

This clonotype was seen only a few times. In nucleotides, the CDR3 is TGTGCCAGCAGCTTACCCGGGACGGTGGCCGCCGGGGCCAACGTCCTGACTTTC. It specifies CASSLPGTVAAGANVLTF. V gene TRBV11-3 combines with J gene TRBJ2-6, with D possibly called TRBD1 or TRBD2 (5 bases each). This CDR3 is built from 18 residues. Trimming pared 2 bases from V and 4 bases from J, leaving 18 bases between. The germline V gene has CDR1 SGHNT and CDR2 YENEEA.

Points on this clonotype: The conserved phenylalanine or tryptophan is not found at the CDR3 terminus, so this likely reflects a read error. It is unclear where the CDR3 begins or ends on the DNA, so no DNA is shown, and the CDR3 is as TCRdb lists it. The CDR3 here is CASSEVRTGPNEALL. The chain carries TRBV9 and TRBJ1-1; no check of the table's D call, TRBD1, against the DNA was made. Including both end residues, the CDR3 is 15 amino acids long. CDR1 and CDR2 from the germline V gene are SGDLS and YYNGEE.

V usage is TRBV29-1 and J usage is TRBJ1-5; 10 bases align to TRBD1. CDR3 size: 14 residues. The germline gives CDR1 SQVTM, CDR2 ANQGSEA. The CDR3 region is CRIGTGDENQPQHF. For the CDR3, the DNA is TGCAGAATCGGGACAGGGGATGAGAATCAGCCCCAGCATTTT.

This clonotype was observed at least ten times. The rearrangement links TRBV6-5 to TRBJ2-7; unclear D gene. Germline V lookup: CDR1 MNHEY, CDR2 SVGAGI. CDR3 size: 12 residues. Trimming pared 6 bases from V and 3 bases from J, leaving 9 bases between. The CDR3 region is CASRGSVYEQYF. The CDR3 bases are TGTGCCAGCAGGGGGTCCGTCTACGAGCAGTACTTC.

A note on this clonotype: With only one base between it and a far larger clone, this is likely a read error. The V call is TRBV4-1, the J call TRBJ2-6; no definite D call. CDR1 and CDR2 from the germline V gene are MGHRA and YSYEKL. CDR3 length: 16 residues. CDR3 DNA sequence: TGTGCCAGCAGCCAACCTACCGGCTCTGGGGCCAACGTCCTGACTTTC. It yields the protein CASSQPTGSGANVLTF.

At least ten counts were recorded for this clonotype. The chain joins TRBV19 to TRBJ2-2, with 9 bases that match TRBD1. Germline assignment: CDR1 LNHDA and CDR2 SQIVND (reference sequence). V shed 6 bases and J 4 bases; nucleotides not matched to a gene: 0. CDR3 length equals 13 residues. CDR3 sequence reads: CASRGQGTGELFF. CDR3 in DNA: TGTGCCAGTAGGGGACAGGGCACCGGGGAGCTGTTTTTT.

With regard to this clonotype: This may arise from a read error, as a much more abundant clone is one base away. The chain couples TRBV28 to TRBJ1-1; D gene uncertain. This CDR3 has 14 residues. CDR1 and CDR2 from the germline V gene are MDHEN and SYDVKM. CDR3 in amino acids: CVSTKDSMDTEAFF. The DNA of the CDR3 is TGTGTCAGCACGAAAGACTCCATGGACACTGAAGCTTTCTTT.

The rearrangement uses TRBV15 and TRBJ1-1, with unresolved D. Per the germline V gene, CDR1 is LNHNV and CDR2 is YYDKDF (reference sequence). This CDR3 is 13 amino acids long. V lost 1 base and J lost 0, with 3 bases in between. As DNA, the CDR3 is TGTGCCACCAGCAGAGGTTTGAACACTGAAGCTTTCTTT. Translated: CATSRGLNTEAFF.

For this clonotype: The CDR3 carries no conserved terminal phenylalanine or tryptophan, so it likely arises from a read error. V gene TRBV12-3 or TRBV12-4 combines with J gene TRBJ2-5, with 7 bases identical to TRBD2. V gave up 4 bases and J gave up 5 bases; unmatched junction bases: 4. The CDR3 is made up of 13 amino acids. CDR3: CASSWGGSETQYL. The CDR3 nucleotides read TGTGCCAGCAGTTGGGGGGGATCGGAGACCCAGTACCTC.

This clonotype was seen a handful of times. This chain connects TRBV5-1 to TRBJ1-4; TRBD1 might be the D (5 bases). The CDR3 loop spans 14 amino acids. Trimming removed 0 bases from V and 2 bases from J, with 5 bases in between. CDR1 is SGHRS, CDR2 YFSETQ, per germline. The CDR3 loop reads CASSLEGTNEKLFF. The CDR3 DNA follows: TGCGCCAGCAGCTTGGAGGGGACTAATGAAAAACTGTTTTTT. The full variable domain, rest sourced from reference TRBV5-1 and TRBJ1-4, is KAGVTQTPRYLIKTRGQQVTLSCSPISGHRSVSWYQQTPGQGLQFLFEYFSETQRNKGNFPGRFSGRQFSNSRSEMNVSTLELGDSALYLCASSLEGTNEKLFFGSGTQLSVL.

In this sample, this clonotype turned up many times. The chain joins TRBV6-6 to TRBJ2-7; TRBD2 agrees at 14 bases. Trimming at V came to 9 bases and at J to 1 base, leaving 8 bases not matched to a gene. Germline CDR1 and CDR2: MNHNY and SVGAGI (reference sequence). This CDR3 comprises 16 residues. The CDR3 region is CASGGLAGVISYEQYF. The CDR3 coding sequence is TGTGCCAGTGGGGGACTAGCGGGAGTAATATCCTACGAGCAGTACTTC.

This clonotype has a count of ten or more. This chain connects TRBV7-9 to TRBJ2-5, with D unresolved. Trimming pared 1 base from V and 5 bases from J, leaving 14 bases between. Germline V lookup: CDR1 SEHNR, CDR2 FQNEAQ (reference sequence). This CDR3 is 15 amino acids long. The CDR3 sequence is CASSLVTSSRETQYF. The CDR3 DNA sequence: TGTGCCAGCAGCTTAGTAACTTCTTCCCGGGAGACCCAGTACTTC.

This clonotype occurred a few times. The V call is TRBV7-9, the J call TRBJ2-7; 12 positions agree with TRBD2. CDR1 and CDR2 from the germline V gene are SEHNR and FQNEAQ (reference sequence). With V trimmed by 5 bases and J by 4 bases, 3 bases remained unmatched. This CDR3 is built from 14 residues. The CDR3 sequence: CASSVLAGGYEQYF. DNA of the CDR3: TGTGCCAGCAGCGTTCTAGCGGGGGGGTACGAGCAGTACTTC.

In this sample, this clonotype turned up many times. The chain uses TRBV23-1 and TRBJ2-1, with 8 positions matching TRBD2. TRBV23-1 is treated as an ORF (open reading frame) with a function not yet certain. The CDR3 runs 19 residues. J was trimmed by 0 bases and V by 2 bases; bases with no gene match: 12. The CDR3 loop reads CASSQASTSGVDSYNEQFF. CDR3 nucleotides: TGCGCCAGCAGTCAAGCTTCCACTAGCGGAGTAGACTCCTACAATGAGCAGTTCTTC.

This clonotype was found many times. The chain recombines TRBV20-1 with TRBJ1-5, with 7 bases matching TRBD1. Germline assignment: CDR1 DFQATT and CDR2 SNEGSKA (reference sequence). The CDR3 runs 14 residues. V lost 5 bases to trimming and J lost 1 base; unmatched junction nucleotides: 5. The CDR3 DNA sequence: TGCAGTGCTGGACAGGTGGGAAGCAATCAGCCCCAGCATTTT. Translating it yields CSAGQVGSNQPQHF.

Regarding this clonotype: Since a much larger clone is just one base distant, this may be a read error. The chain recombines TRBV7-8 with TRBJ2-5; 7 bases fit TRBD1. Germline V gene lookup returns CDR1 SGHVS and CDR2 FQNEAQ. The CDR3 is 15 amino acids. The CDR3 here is CASSLEIRGSRTQCF. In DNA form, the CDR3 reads TGTGCCAGCAGCTTAGAAATCAGGGGGTCAAGGACCCAGTGCTTC.

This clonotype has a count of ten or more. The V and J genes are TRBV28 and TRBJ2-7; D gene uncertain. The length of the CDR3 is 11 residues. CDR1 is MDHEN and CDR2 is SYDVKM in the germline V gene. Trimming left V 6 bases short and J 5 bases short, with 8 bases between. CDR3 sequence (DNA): TGTGCCAGCAGAGTTTTAGACGAGCAGTACTTC. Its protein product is CASRVLDEQYF. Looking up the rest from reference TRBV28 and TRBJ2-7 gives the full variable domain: DVKVTQSSRYLVKRTGEKVFLECVQDMDHENMFWYRQDPGLGLRLIYFSYDVKMKEKGDIPEGYSVSREKKERFSLILESASTNQTSMYLCASRVLDEQYFGPGTRLTVT.

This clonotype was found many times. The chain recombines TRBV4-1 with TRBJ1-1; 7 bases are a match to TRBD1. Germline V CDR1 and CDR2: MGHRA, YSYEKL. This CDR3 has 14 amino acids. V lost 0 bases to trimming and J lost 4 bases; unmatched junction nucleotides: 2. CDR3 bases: TGCGCCAGCAGCCAAGAAGGGGGCCGCACTGAAGCTTTCTTT. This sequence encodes CASSQEGGRTEAFF.

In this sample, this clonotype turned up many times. CDR3 sequence reads: CSVERDTTEAFF. CDR3 sequence (DNA): TGCAGCGTTGAAAGGGACACCACTGAAGCTTTCTTT. The chain combines TRBV29-1 with TRBJ1-1; TRBD1 is a possible D gene (6 bases). From germline, CDR1 is SQVTM and CDR2 ANQGSEA. Trimming took 2 bases from V and 4 from J, leaving 8 bases between them. The CDR3 runs 12 residues. Filled out from reference TRBV29-1 and TRBJ1-1, the complete variable domain reads SAVISQKPSRDICQRGTSLTIQCQVDSQVTMMFWYRQQPGQSLTLIATANQGSEATYESGFVIDKFPISRPNLTFSTLTVSNMSPEDSSIYLCSVERDTTEAFFGQGTRLTVV.

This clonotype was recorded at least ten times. CDR3: CASSYTGQTGLGTDTQYF. The CDR3 DNA reads TGTGCCAGCAGTTATACCGGACAGACAGGGTTGGGCACAGATACGCAGTATTTT. The chain employs TRBV6-2 or TRBV6-3 and TRBJ2-3, with 7 bases lining up with TRBD1. The germline gives CDR1 MNHEY, CDR2 SVGEGT. The V segment lost 3 bases and the J segment 1 base; nucleotides outside the gene matches: 13. The CDR3 is made up of 18 amino acids.

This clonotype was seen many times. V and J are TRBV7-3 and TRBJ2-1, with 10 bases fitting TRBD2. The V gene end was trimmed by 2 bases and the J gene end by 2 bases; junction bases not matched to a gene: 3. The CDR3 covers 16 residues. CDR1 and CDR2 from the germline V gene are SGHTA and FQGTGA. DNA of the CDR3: TGTGCCAGCAGCTTACAAGCGGGGGGGCCCTACAATGAGCAGTTCTTC. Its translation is CASSLQAGGPYNEQFF.

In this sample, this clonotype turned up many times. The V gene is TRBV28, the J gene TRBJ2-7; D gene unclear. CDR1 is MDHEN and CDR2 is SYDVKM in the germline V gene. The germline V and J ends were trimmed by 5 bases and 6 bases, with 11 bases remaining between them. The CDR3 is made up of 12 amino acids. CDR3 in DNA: TGTGCCAGCAGTAGGCTGGAAGGCGAGCAGTACTTC. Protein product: CASSRLEGEQYF.